The clone carrying this T cell receptor (beta chain) was observed many times. The V and J ends lost 5 bases and 4 bases respectively, with 5 bases between them. Germline V CDR1 and CDR2: MNHNS, SASEGT. This CDR3 contains 11 residues. The sample belongs to a study of identical twins. TCRdb re-derived calls from the 5' RACE reads in MiXCR, one entry per CDR3 protein. Of some 760,000 distinct CDR3 sequences in the sample, 15% to 20% were seen once. This same sample was also taken into another study, of T cells expressing NK-cell markers.

The receptor comes from a woman aged 18 to 35 in good health. Sequencing was performed on PBMCs. This chain connects TRBV6-1 to TRBJ1-2; unclear D gene. CDR3 nucleotide sequence: TGTGCCAGCAGTTTCCCCTATGGCTACACCTTC. Translating it yields CASSFPYGYTF.